One and the same sample provided the 29 T cell receptor beta chains below, sequenced in a study of CD8+ T cells in alopecia areata. RNA extraction and reverse transcription yielded cDNA as sequencing template. Profiled with immunoSEQ multiplex PCR; TCRdb holds only in-frame clones, not every one. The table records over 95,000 clones, 41% of them present only once. Sequencing used CD4+ T cells sorted from blood. The receptors derive from a human donor with alopecia areata.

The chain links TRBV29-1 to TRBJ2-5; 7 bases match TRBD2. J lost 4 bases, V lost 4 bases, and 3 bases had no gene match. Germline CDR1 and CDR2: SQVTM and ANQGSEA. The CDR3 extends over 12 amino acids. CDR3 loop: CSVVSGGETQYF. In DNA form, the CDR3 reads TGCAGCGTTGTATCGGGGGGAGAGACCCAGTACTTC.

The gene calls are TRBV7-3 and TRBJ2-5; D possibly corresponds to TRBD2 (6 bases). V was pared by 4 bases and J by 5 bases, with 23 bases between. This CDR3 is built from 17 residues. Germline V lookup: CDR1 SGHTA, CDR2 FQGTGA. CDR3 protein: CASSSLGRVHGGETQYF. For the CDR3, the DNA is TGTGCCAGCAGCTCACTGGGCAGGGTCCATGGAGGGGAGACCCAGTACTTC.

The chain links TRBV28 to TRBJ2-2; 7 bases agree with TRBD1. From germline, CDR1 is MDHEN and CDR2 SYDVKM. The CDR3 covers 16 residues. With V trimmed by 3 bases and J by 5 bases, 9 bases remained unmatched. CDR3 bases: TGTGCCAGCAGTTTGTTTGCAGGGGGTTCTACCGGGGAGCTGTTTTTT. It is translated as CASSLFAGGSTGELFF.

This chain joins TRBV7-2 and TRBJ2-5; D call uncertain. This CDR3 region has 12 residues. The V and J ends lost 5 bases and 5 bases respectively, with 9 bases between them. Germline V CDR1 and CDR2: SGHTA, FQGNSA. The CDR3 nucleotides read TGTGCCAGCAGCCTCCATTTGGAGACCCAGTACTTC. Protein sequence: CASSLHLETQYF.

In its sample, this clone was seen a few times. This chain joins TRBV11-1 and TRBJ2-2; the D is unclear. The CDR3 runs 13 residues. Germline CDR1 and CDR2: SGHAT and FQDESV (reference sequence). Trimming removed 1 base at V and 6 bases at J, with 6 bases between. The CDR3 reads CASSLVSPGELFF. CDR3 nucleotide sequence: TGTGCCAGCAGCTTAGTGTCTCCCGGGGAGCTGTTTTTT.

This rearrangement joins TRBV10-3 to TRBJ2-7, with a possible D match to TRBD1 (5 bases). The germline V and J ends were trimmed by 3 bases and 0 bases, with 9 bases remaining between them. The CDR3 is 14 amino acids. From germline, CDR1 is ENHRY and CDR2 SYGVKD. CDR3 in amino acids: CAISDLQDSYEQYF. The CDR3 DNA reads TGTGCCATCAGTGACTTACAGGACTCCTACGAGCAGTACTTC.

This clone was observed a handful of times. This chain connects TRBV5-1 to TRBJ1-1, with D tentatively TRBD1 (6 bases). CDR1 is SGHRS, CDR2 YFSETQ, per germline. Between the trimmed V and J ends, which lost 2 bases and 1 base, there was a span of 6 bases. The CDR3 loop spans 13 amino acids. As DNA, the CDR3 is TGCGCCAGCAGCTTACAGGGGAACACTGAAGCTTTCTTT. Amino acids: CASSLQGNTEAFF.

The chain uses TRBV7-2 and TRBJ2-7, with D possibly being TRBD1 (6 bases). V was clipped by 4 bases and J by 1 base, with 14 bases between them. Per germline, CDR1 SGHTA and CDR2 FQGNSA. CDR3 size: 15 residues. The CDR3 protein is CASSSQGSVSYEQYF. The CDR3 region has the DNA TGTGCCAGCAGCTCACAGGGTTCCGTGTCCTACGAGCAGTACTTC.

This clone was found a few times. No DNA is shown, since the ends of the CDR3 on it are uncertain; the CDR3 is the one TCRdb lists. The same CDR3 is also encoded by other DNA sequences in this sample. The V gene is TRBV29-1, the J gene TRBJ2-7. With termini counted, the CDR3 has 13 amino acids. Germline lookup yields CDR1 SQVTM and CDR2 ANQGSEA. The CDR3 loop reads CSVRFGAAYEQYF.

Relative to its sample, this clone is medium-sized. This sequence joins TRBV9 and TRBJ2-3, with 10 nucleotides matching TRBD1. CDR1 and CDR2 (germline): SGDLS, YYNGEE. The CDR3 contains 16 residues. V lost 4 bases, J lost 2 bases, and 7 bases stayed unmatched. The CDR3 spells CASSPKTGGITDTQYF. In DNA, the CDR3 is TGTGCCAGCAGCCCCAAGACAGGGGGCATCACAGATACGCAGTATTTT.

There are a few counts of this clone. The chain joins TRBV19 to TRBJ2-7; D is uncertain. The ends were cut back, 5 bases at V and 2 bases at J, with 16 bases in the middle. This CDR3 is 15 amino acids long. CDR1 LNHDA and CDR2 SQIVND come from the germline V gene (reference sequence). CDR3 bases: TGTGCCAGTAGTTTACCAGGACGGATGACCTACGAGCAGTACTTC. It specifies CASSLPGRMTYEQYF.

As to this clone: The sample carries other DNA sequences with the same CDR3. The J gene is TRBJ2-7, the V gene TRBV7-8; no firm D call. Trimming left V 0 bases short and J 2 bases short, with 8 bases between. The CDR3 is 14 amino acids. CDR1 is SGHVS and CDR2 is FQNEAQ in the germline V gene. CDR3: CASSLAAGTYEQYF. The CDR3 DNA is TGTGCCAGCAGCTTAGCGGCCGGAACCTACGAGCAGTACTTC.

The chain employs TRBV5-1 and TRBJ2-5; possibly TRBD2 for D (6 bases). The CDR3 loop spans 14 amino acids. V was shortened by 5 bases and J by 5 bases, with 16 bases between the two germline ends. The germline CDR1 and CDR2 sequences are SGHRS and YFSETQ. In DNA, the CDR3 is TGCGCCAGCAGTTACGGAGGGCCTGGGGAGACCCAGTACTTC. Translating gives CASSYGGPGETQYF.

The chain is built from TRBV5-1 and TRBJ2-3, with D possibly TRBD1 on 5 matching bases. The V end lost 1 base, the J end lost 1 base, and 10 bases lay between the germline ends. The CDR3 spans 15 residues. CDR1 SGHRS and CDR2 YFSETQ come from the germline V gene. CDR3 in amino acids: CASSLRQGRTDTQYF. The CDR3 coding sequence is TGCGCCAGCAGCTTGAGGCAGGGTCGCACAGATACGCAGTATTTT. The whole variable domain, filled in from reference TRBV5-1 and TRBJ2-3, reads KAGVTQTPRYLIKTRGQQVTLSCSPISGHRSVSWYQQTPGQGLQFLFEYFSETQRNKGNFPGRFSGRQFSNSRSEMNVSTLELGDSALYLCASSLRQGRTDTQYFGPGTRLTVL.

The chain has TRBV7-9 and TRBJ2-7; D possibly corresponds to TRBD1 (8 bases). V was trimmed by 6 bases and J by 3 bases, leaving 15 bases between them. This CDR3 comprises 14 residues. Germline CDR1 SEHNR, CDR2 FQNEAQ (reference sequence). CDR3 DNA sequence: TGTGCCAGCAGTTGGACAGGGAGGGGCTACGAGCAGTACTTC. Its protein product is CASSWTGRGYEQYF.

This clone was counted only a few times. The V and J genes are TRBV30 and TRBJ1-5; tentative D call: TRBD1 (5 bases). Germline-derived CDR1 and CDR2 are GTSNPN and SVGIG (reference sequence). The V gene lost 8 bases and the J gene lost 3 bases, with 14 bases spanning the gap. The CDR3 runs to 13 residues. The CDR3 is CAGTRGNNQPQHF. The CDR3 DNA sequence: TGTGCCGGGACCCGGGGGAACAATCAGCCCCAGCATTTT.

J is TRBJ2-2 and V is TRBV5-6; unclear D gene. The CDR3 runs to 15 residues. V shed 2 bases and J shed 4 bases, with 12 bases lying between them. Germline-derived CDR1 and CDR2 are SGHDT and YYEEEE. DNA of the CDR3: TGTGCCAGCAGCTTTTTTAGGGCCGGCACCGGGGAGCTGTTTTTT. Translated: CASSFFRAGTGELFF. Full variable domain (outside the CDR3, taken from reference TRBV5-6 and TRBJ2-2): DAGVTQSPTHLIKTRGQQVTLRCSPKSGHDTVSWYQQALGQGPQFIFQYYEEEERQRGNFPDRFSGHQFPNYSSELNVNALLLGDSALYLCASSFFRAGTGELFFGEGSRLTVL.

The chain has TRBV5-1 and TRBJ2-7; unclear D gene. V shed 0 bases and J shed 6 bases, with 16 bases lying between them. The CDR3 covers 15 residues. Germline values: CDR1 SGHRS, CDR2 YFSETQ. CDR3 coding DNA: TGCGCCAGCAGCTTGGCGGGCCCGCCGGCTAGCGAGCAGTACTTC. It is translated as CASSLAGPPASEQYF.

The V and J genes are TRBV4-2 and TRBJ2-1; D remains ambiguous. Trimming took 0 bases from V and 0 from J, leaving 6 bases between them. Germline CDR1 is LGHNA and CDR2 is YNFKEQ. This CDR3 region has 15 residues. CDR3 protein: CASSQEVGSYNEQFF. The CDR3 DNA sequence: TGTGCCAGCAGCCAAGAGGTAGGCTCCTACAATGAGCAGTTCTTC.

As for this clone: The junction does not match germline at one end; this may be a read error. CDR3 DNA sequence: TGTGCCAGCAGCCGTCAGAACAGAGTCGTTTCCTCCGAGCAGTACTTC. It encodes CASSRQNRVVSSEQYF. The chain combines TRBV5-6 with TRBJ2-7; D is undetermined. Germline assignment: CDR1 SGHDT and CDR2 YYEEEE. The CDR3 covers 16 residues.

The chain employs TRBV29-1 and TRBJ2-1, with 12 bases identical to TRBD2. Germline values: CDR1 SQVTM, CDR2 ANQGSEA. V gave up 6 bases and J gave up 9 bases; unmatched junction bases: 9. The length of the CDR3 is 14 residues. CDR3 sequence (DNA): TGCAGCGTCCTCGGACTAGCGGGAATAGGTGAGCAGTTCTTC. It specifies CSVLGLAGIGEQFF.

This clone was detected only a few times. The chain recombines TRBV28 with TRBJ2-7; perhaps TRBD1 as D (8 bases). CDR3 length: 13 amino acids. Trimming shortened V by 5 bases and J by 5 bases, and 13 bases separated the two germline ends. Germline V gene lookup returns CDR1 MDHEN and CDR2 SYDVKM. The CDR3 DNA reads TGTGCCAGCAGTCGGACAGGGAGGGACGAGCAGTACTTC. Its translation is CASSRTGRDEQYF.

This clone was observed a few times. V is TRBV2 and J is TRBJ2-7, with a possible D match to TRBD1 (6 bases). Germline assignment: CDR1 SNHLY and CDR2 FYNNEI. The CDR3 consists of 15 residues. V gave up 6 bases and J gave up 1 base, with 16 bases separating them. The CDR3 loop reads CASRSSGDPSYEQYF. Written as DNA, the CDR3 is TGTGCCAGCAGGAGTTCAGGGGACCCTTCCTACGAGCAGTACTTC. The full variable domain, its missing parts supplied by reference TRBV2 and TRBJ2-7, is EPEVTQTPSHQVTQMGQEVILRCVPISNHLYFYWYRQILGQKVEFLVSFYNNEISEKSEIFDDQFSVERPDGSNFTLKIRSTKLEDSAMYFCASRSSGDPSYEQYFGPGTRLTVT.

The gene calls are TRBV5-1 and TRBJ2-6, with D possibly being TRBD1 (5 bases). Germline CDR1 and CDR2: SGHRS and YFSETQ. V gave up 3 bases and J gave up 0 bases, with 7 bases separating them. The CDR3 spans 15 residues. The CDR3 here is CASSWGPSGANVLTF. The DNA of the CDR3 is TGCGCCAGCAGCTGGGGCCCCTCTGGGGCCAACGTCCTGACTTTC.

Only one count was recorded for this clone. The J gene is TRBJ2-1, the V gene TRBV5-1; D possibly matches TRBD1 or TRBD2 (5 bases each). Germline CDR1 reads SGHRS; CDR2 reads YFSETQ. V was clipped by 6 bases and J by 10 bases, with 17 bases between them. This CDR3 is built from 13 residues. For the CDR3, the DNA is TGCGCCAGCAAGGTTGGGACCCCGGGGGAGCAGTTCTTC. Residues: CASKVGTPGEQFF.

This chain uses TRBV30 with TRBJ2-5; D not resolved. Germline CDR1 reads GTSNPN; CDR2 reads SVGIG (reference sequence). The CDR3 consists of 14 residues. V shed 0 bases and J shed 1 base, with 9 bases lying between them. In nucleotides, the CDR3 is TGTGCCTGGAGTGTAAGCCTCAGCCAAGAGACCCAGTACTTC. It yields the protein CAWSVSLSQETQYF.

The chain joins TRBV11-2 to TRBJ1-1, with no clear D. The CDR3 sequence is 15 residues long. The V end lost 5 bases, the J end lost 1 base, and 14 bases lay between the germline ends. Germline CDR1 and CDR2: SGHAT and FQNNGV. The DNA of the CDR3 is TGTGCCAGCAGCCCTATAACAGACACGAACACTGAAGCTTTCTTT. This gives the protein CASSPITDTNTEAFF.

This clone has at least ten counts. The chain has TRBV7-9 and TRBJ2-1; either TRBD1 or TRBD2 may supply D (6 bases each). The CDR3 consists of 14 residues. Germline V lookup: CDR1 SEHNR, CDR2 FQNEAQ (reference sequence). The V end lost 5 bases, the J end lost 8 bases, and 16 bases lay between the germline ends. The CDR3: CASSPLGGVYEQFF. The CDR3 coding sequence is TGTGCCAGCAGCCCCTTGGGGGGCGTCTATGAGCAGTTCTTC. The whole variable domain, remainder taken from reference TRBV7-9 and TRBJ2-1, is DTGVSQNPRHKITKRGQNVTFRCDPISEHNRLYWYRQTLGQGPEFLTYFQNEAQLEKSRLLSDRFSAERPKGSFSTLEIQRTEQGDSAMYLCASSPLGGVYEQFFGPGTRLTVL.

This clone was counted only a few times. The CDR3 sequence: CASSSPGTAKETQYF. The CDR3, as DNA: TGTGCCAGCAGTTCACCCGGGACCGCAAAAGAGACCCAGTACTTC. The chain carries TRBV28 and TRBJ2-5; the D gene could be TRBD1 or TRBD2 (5 bases each). CDR3 length equals 15 residues. CDR1 is MDHEN, CDR2 SYDVKM, per germline. The V end lost 4 bases, the J end lost 3 bases, and 15 bases lay between the germline ends.